Following are 9 T cell receptor beta chains from one sample sequenced in a study of T cell responses to AZD1222 COVID-19 vaccine. Sequenced by immunoSEQ multiplex PCR; TCRdb stores in-frame clones only, minus some. The sample lists about 130,000 clones; approximately 91% were seen once. Sample: peripheral blood, taken 28 days after the second AZD1222 dose. These receptors came from an adult who received the AZD1222 COVID-19 vaccine.

The V and J genes are TRBV27 and TRBJ1-3; the D gene is possibly TRBD1 (5 bases). The V and J ends lost 6 bases and 4 bases respectively, with 16 bases between them. Germline V gene data show CDR1 as MNHEY and CDR2 as SMNVEV (reference sequence). The CDR3 runs to 15 residues. As DNA, the CDR3 is TGTGCCAGCAGCCCCCGGGGCGGAGGGGGAAACACCATATATTTT. It encodes CASSPRGGGGNTIYF.

The CDR3 loop reads CASSLLGTRQETQYF. Written as DNA, the CDR3 is TGCGCCAGCAGCTTGTTGGGGACACGACAAGAGACCCAGTACTTC. The chain recombines TRBV5-1 with TRBJ2-5; possible D gene TRBD1, 6 bases. The CDR3 length is 15 residues. Germline assignment: CDR1 SGHRS and CDR2 YFSETQ. V was trimmed by 1 base and J by 2 bases, leaving 12 bases between them.

The genes are TRBV29-1 and TRBJ2-1; D might be TRBD1 or TRBD2, each matching 5 bases. The CDR3 has 19 residues. CDR1 and CDR2 from the germline V gene are SQVTM and ANQGSEA. V shed 7 bases and J shed 0 bases, with 28 bases lying between them. The CDR3 DNA sequence: TGCAGCGCAAACCCCGGTGGCACCCGGGACCCGAGCTCCTACAATGAGCAGTTCTTC. The encoded protein is CSANPGGTRDPSSYNEQFF.

The chain links TRBV15 to TRBJ1-4; D uncertain. Germline V lookup: CDR1 LNHNV, CDR2 YYDKDF (reference sequence). The CDR3 runs to 15 residues. V was cut by 3 bases and J by 4 bases, with 12 bases left in between. CDR3 DNA sequence: TGTGCCACCAGCAGGGCCGGACGGGGTAATGAAAAACTGTTTTTT. Its translation: CATSRAGRGNEKLFF.

The chain recombines TRBV19 with TRBJ1-1; a weak D match, TRBD1 (6 bases). V lost 5 bases and J 9 bases, leaving 10 bases between the germline ends. CDR1 is LNHDA, CDR2 SQIVND, per germline (reference sequence). The CDR3 has 11 amino acids. CDR3 DNA: TGTGCCAGTAGTGGCACAGGGAAAGCTTTCTTT. It is translated as CASSGTGKAFF.

The chain combines TRBV5-5 with TRBJ1-2; weak D call: TRBD1 (5 bases). Germline values: CDR1 SGHKS, CDR2 YYEKEE (reference sequence). V lost 4 bases and J 0 bases, leaving 10 bases between the germline ends. This CDR3 contains 14 residues. The CDR3 sequence is CASSPQGSNYGYTF. DNA for the CDR3: TGTGCCAGCAGCCCGCAGGGATCTAACTATGGCTACACCTTC.

The chain employs TRBV19 and TRBJ1-2; D is unresolved. V lost 5 bases and J 3 bases, leaving 13 bases between the germline ends. Germline values: CDR1 LNHDA, CDR2 SQIVND (reference sequence). The CDR3 is 14 residues long. The DNA for the CDR3 is TGTGCCAGTAGTCCGGGAGGTTGGGACTATGGCTACACCTTC. Its protein product is CASSPGGWDYGYTF.

The gene calls are TRBV6-5 and TRBJ1-2; D gene unclear. There are 13 residues in the CDR3. Per germline, CDR1 MNHEY and CDR2 SVGAGI. V lost 7 bases and J 3 bases, leaving 12 bases between the germline ends. As DNA, the CDR3 is TGTGCCAGCACCGAACGGGCGGACTATGGCTACACCTTC. It is translated as CASTERADYGYTF.

V usage is TRBV3-1 (or the pseudogene TRBV3-2) and J usage is TRBJ2-3; 8 bases are a match to TRBD2. The CDR3 extends over 16 amino acids. The germline V gene has CDR1 LGHDT and CDR2 YNNKEL (reference sequence). The trim removed 4 bases at V and 6 bases at J, leaving 12 bases unmatched. The CDR3 sequence is CASSRVGTSGSDTQYF. CDR3 nucleotide sequence: TGTGCCAGCAGCCGAGTCGGGACTAGTGGGTCCGATACGCAGTATTTT.